This T cell receptor (beta chain) emerged from a study of regulatory T cells in long-lasting Graves disease. The overall study: Antithyroid drugs had been given to newly diagnosed Graves' patients for under 3 months.

This clonotype has ten or more counts. Its matching antigen is unknown. Whole-study results and caveats: Among samples with persistent disease, TRBV28, TRBJ1-2 and TRBJ2-5 were favored.

Time point indicated: newly diagnosed GD, antithyroid drugs for less than 3 months. Scientists built the TCR library using RNA that was extracted from PBMCs. Germline CDR1 MGHRA, CDR2 YSYEKL. The ends lost 3 bases at V and 2 bases at J; junction bases unmatched: 6. This CDR3 comprises 16 residues. The authors built TCR beta libraries using iRepertoire HTBI primers and Arm-PCR of CDR3 regions. TCRdb called the multiplex PCR reads again in MiXCR, with one record for every CDR3 protein. Here the sample spans 350,000 to 450,000 distinct CDR3 sequences, over 12% being singletons. These sequences were also reported in another study, on T cells in Graves' hyperthyroidism and ophthalmopathy. This second study notes: The patients, who ranged from 18 to 65 in age, presented with newly diagnosed hyperthyroidism lasting under 2 months.

This chain uses TRBV4-1 with TRBJ2-7; 11 bases are a match to TRBD2. This sequence originates from a woman aged 35 to 49 with Graves disease. Sequenced here: peripheral blood mononuclear cells (PBMCs), sampled at new diagnosis, from a patient treated with antithyroid drugs. The CDR3 is CASSQTSGKTPYEQYF. The CDR3 DNA is TGCGCCAGCAGCCAGACTAGCGGGAAAACTCCCTACGAGCAGTACTTC.